A selection of T cell receptor beta chains follows, all from one sample in a study of beta chain features in type 1 diabetes. TCRdb keeps only in-frame clones here, not all; method: immunoSEQ multiplex PCR. The data contain about 330,000 clones, approximately 9.9% of them singletons. The sample consisted of naive CD4+ T cells from blood. These receptors all stem from a woman aged 25 to 39 in good health. The CDR3 runs from the conserved cysteine through the conserved F or W. Fields, in order: J gene, clone size, V gene, D gene, CDR3 DNA, CDR3 protein. D genes are given only for firm matches. Clone size is given for some rows only: seen once, a few or many times, or a class if the clone is expanded.

>TRBJ2-6|NA|TRBV7-2|NA
TGTGCCAGCACCCCCCAGGGGGCCAACGTCCTGACTTTC
CASTPQGANVLTF
>TRBJ2-5|NA|TRBV28|NA
TGTGCCACCGTTCTCGGTCTAGCCAAAAACCAAGAGACCCAGTACTTC
CATVLGLAKNQETQYF
>TRBJ1-1|NA|TRBV18|NA
TGTGCCAGCTCGTCTCGTAGGGGTAACACTGAAGCTTTCTTT
CASSSRRGNTEAFF
>TRBJ2-7|NA|TRBV9|NA
TGTGCCAGCAGCGTAGATCAGGGCAGAGCCTACGAGCAGTACTTC
CASSVDQGRAYEQYF
>TRBJ1-1|few|TRBV30|NA
TGTGCCTGGAGTGTAGAGCCCACTGAAGCTTTCTTT
CAWSVEPTEAFF
>TRBJ2-5|few|TRBV7-3|NA
TGTGCCAGCAGCCCCCGCGGAGTAGAGACCCAGTACTTC
CASSPRGVETQYF
>TRBJ2-1|few|TRBV7-3|TRBD2
TGTGCCAGCAGCTTAATAGGGACTAGCGGTTCCTACAATGAGCAGTTCTTC
CASSLIGTSGSYNEQFF
>TRBJ2-1|NA|TRBV2|NA
TGTGCCAGCAGTGAACTTGAAGTAGAATACAATGAGCAGTTCTTC
CASSELEVEYNEQFF
>TRBJ2-3|NA|TRBV7-8|TRBD2
TGTGCCAGCAGCGATGGGACTAGCGGGAACGCGGATACGCAGTATTTT
CASSDGTSGNADTQYF
>TRBJ2-5|few|TRBV6-5|NA
TGTGCCAGCAGTTACCGCCCCTTTGGAGGGCGTGAGACCCAGTACTTC
CASSYRPFGGRETQYF
>TRBJ2-5|few|TRBV7-2|TRBD1
TGTGCCAGCAGCCGTCGACAGGGGCAAGAGACCCAGTACTTC
CASSRRQGQETQYF
>TRBJ2-5|NA|TRBV30|NA
TGTGCCTGGAGATTAGCGGAAGAGACCCAGTACTTC
CAWRLAEETQYF
>TRBJ2-1|NA|TRBV19|TRBD2
TGTGCCAGTACCCATAGCGGGAGGGGGTATGAGCAGTTCTTC
CASTHSGRGYEQFF
>TRBJ1-2|NA|TRBV10-3|TRBD1
TGTGCCATCAGTGCGGGACAGGGGAACTATGGCTACACCTTC
CAISAGQGNYGYTF
>TRBJ2-3|NA|TRBV7-2|NA
TGTGCCAGCAGCGCCGTCCCTCGGGGACTTGATACGCAGTATTTT
CASSAVPRGLDTQYF
>TRBJ2-1|few|TRBV18|TRBD2
TGTGCCAGCTCACCACGGGGACTAGCGGGAGTGTACAATGAGCAGTTCTTC
CASSPRGLAGVYNEQFF
>TRBJ2-5|NA|TRBV29-1|NA
TGCAGCGTTGTTCAATGGGGCGGAGCCGGTAGAGAGACCCAGTACTTC
CSVVQWGGAGRETQYF
>TRBJ2-5|few|TRBV7-2|TRBD2
TGTGCCAGCAGCTACAGACTAGCGCTCACCCAAGAGACCCAGTACTTC
CASSYRLALTQETQYF
>TRBJ1-2|few|TRBV7-2|TRBD1
TGTGCCAGCAGCTTAGTGAGGCCCGGGACAGCGAGGGGCTACACCTTC
CASSLVRPGTARGYTF
>TRBJ2-7|NA|TRBV7-2|TRBD2
TGTGCCAGCAGCCCCGGGACTAGCGACGAGCAGTACTTC
CASSPGTSDEQYF
>TRBJ2-7|few|TRBV28|NA
TGTGCCAGCATCTCGACGGGAGACGAGCAGTACTTC
CASISTGDEQYF
>TRBJ1-5|NA|TRBV2|NA
TGTGCCAGCAGACCTCAGGGGTTTAGCAATCAGCCCCAGCATTTT
CASRPQGFSNQPQHF
>TRBJ1-2|few|TRBV7-9|TRBD1
TGTGCCAGCAGCTCGACAGGGGATGACTATGGCTACACCTTC
CASSSTGDDYGYTF
>TRBJ2-7|few|TRBV6-1|TRBD2
TGTGCCAGCAGTGAACTCACGGGGGGGCTCTACGAGCAGTACTTC
CASSELTGGLYEQYF